The clone carrying this T cell receptor beta chain was counted a few times. What it binds is unknown. Deletions cut 5 bases from V and 5 bases from J, with 9 bases between. Germline V gene lookup returns CDR1 SGHVS and CDR2 FQNEAQ. CDR3 length: 13 residues. This entry is derived from a study of cytomegalovirus exposure and HLA in healthy donors. Background on the study: Most donors, 70% to 85% of 350 to 450 genotyped, fell in the Caucasian-associated ancestry cluster. General study results and limits: Most of the TCR beta V segments (in an earlier analysis) were productive either about 87% or about 30% of the time.

PCR involved 60 Vbeta and 13 Jbeta primers. The table came from immunoSEQ multiplex PCR; TCRdb's copy has only in-frame clones and leaves some out. The sample has some 160,000 clones; around 9.6% are singletons. Sequencing was done on a sample of PBMCs. The V and J genes are TRBV7-8 and TRBJ1-4; TRBD1 might be the D (6 bases). The receptor comes from a male donor in good health and CMV-seronegative. CDR3 sequence reads: CASSRQENEKLFF. The CDR3 DNA reads TGTGCCAGCAGCCGACAGGAGAATGAAAAACTGTTTTTT.